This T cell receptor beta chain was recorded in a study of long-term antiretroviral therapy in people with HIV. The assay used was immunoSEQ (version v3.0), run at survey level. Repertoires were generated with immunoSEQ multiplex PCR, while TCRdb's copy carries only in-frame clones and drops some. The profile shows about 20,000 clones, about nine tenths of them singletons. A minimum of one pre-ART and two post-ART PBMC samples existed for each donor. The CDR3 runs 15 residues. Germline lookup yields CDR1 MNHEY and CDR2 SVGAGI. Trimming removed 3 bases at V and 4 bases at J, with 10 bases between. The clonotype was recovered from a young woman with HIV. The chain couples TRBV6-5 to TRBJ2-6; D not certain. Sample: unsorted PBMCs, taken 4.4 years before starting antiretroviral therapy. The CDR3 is CASSYLGLGANVLTF. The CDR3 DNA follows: TGTGCCAGCAGTTATCTGGGGTTAGGGGCCAACGTCCTGACTTTC.